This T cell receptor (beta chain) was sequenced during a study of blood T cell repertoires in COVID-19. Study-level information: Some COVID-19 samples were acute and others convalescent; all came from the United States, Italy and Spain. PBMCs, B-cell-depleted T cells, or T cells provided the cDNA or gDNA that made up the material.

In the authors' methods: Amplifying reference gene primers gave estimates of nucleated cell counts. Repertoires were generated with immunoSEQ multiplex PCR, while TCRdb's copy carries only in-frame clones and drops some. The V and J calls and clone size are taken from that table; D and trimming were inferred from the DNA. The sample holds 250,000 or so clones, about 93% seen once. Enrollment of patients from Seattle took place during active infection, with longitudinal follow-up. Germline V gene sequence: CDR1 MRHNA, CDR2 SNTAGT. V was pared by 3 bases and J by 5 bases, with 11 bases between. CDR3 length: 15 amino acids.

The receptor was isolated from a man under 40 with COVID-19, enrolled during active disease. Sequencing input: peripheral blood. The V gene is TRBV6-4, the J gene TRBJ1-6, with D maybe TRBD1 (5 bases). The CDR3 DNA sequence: TGTGCCAGCAGTGAAAGTAACAGGAATAATTCACCCCTCCACTTT. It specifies CASSESNRNNSPLHF.